Here is one T cell receptor (beta chain) with its context. Its specificity is not known. CDR1 LNHDA and CDR2 SQIVND come from the germline V gene (reference sequence). CDR3 size: 15 residues. V shed 4 bases, J shed 8 bases, and the junction held 7 bases outside the gene matches. The sample is drawn from a study of T cell responses to AZD1222 COVID-19 vaccine. Regarding the study as a whole: Unmutated variant regions are reportedly the target of nearly half of TCRs that are spike-specific. Spike was spanned by vaccine-associated CD4 TCRs, with dominance at 160-218 and 743-854. Baseline testing showed seropositivity in only a handful of AZD1222 recipients.

Clones were sequenced by immunoSEQ multiplex PCR, and TCRdb holds only the in-frame ones, with some missing. The table includes about 100,000 clones, more than 80% detected once. The sequence derives from an adult who received the AZD1222 COVID-19 vaccine. This specimen was peripheral blood, taken 28 days after the second AZD1222 dose. The gene calls are TRBV19 and TRBJ2-1; 11 positions match TRBD2. CDR3 region: CASSRLAGGLDEQFF. The CDR3 DNA reads TGTGCCAGTAGTAGGCTAGCGGGGGGCTTGGATGAGCAGTTCTTC.